This T cell receptor beta chain was recovered during a study of blood T cells in healthy people across ages. Study results and caveats: Measured against age, TCR beta diversity per million T cells decreased in a roughly linear manner. Changes in expanded clonotypes were possibly confounded, as the CMV status of donors was unknown. Compared with aged donors, long-lived donors showed fewer expanded clones, suggesting selection.

With a J-beta primer mix and a sample-barcoded 5' primer, a second PCR ran about 7 to 12 cycles. Each CDR3 protein gets one entry after TCRdb re-called the 5' RACE reads with MiXCR. This sample has 700,000 to 850,000 distinct CDR3 sequences, with about 53% found just once. The authors isolated at least 6.5 million PBMCs per sample. A word on this clonotype: The antigen is unknown.

Germline-derived CDR1 and CDR2 are PRHDT and FYEKMQ (reference sequence). This CDR3 contains 15 residues. V lost 4 bases, J lost 0 bases, and 5 bases stayed unmatched. This clonotype was obtained from a man at least 80 years old in good health. Sequencing was done on a sample of blood. This chain links TRBV13 with TRBJ2-7, with 8 bases that match TRBD2. The CDR3 spells CASSSGGANSYEQYF. DNA for the CDR3: TGTGCCAGCAGCTCCGGGGGGGCAAACTCCTACGAGCAGTACTTC. The complete variable domain, with remaining parts taken from reference TRBV13 and TRBJ2-7, reads AAGVIQSPRHLIKEKRETATLKCYPIPRHDTVYWYQQGPGQDPQFLISFYEKMQSDKGSIPDRFSAQQFSDYHSELNMSSLELGDSALYFCASSSGGANSYEQYFGPGTRLTVT.